The 5 T cell receptor beta chains listed next were all sequenced from one sample in a study of T cells expressing NK-cell markers. TCRdb re-analyzed the 5' RACE reads; it lists each CDR3 protein once, without DNA. The table lists about 450,000 distinct CDR3 sequences. The material sequenced was blood T cells: a sorted CD56 or NKG2C T cell subset, CD4+ or CD8+ T cells, or bulk PBMC T cells (not recorded which). The receptor source for this set is a woman aged 18 to 75 in good health.

This sequence joins TRBV10-1 and TRBJ2-1; no DNA is available, so the TRBD2 call from TCRdb remains unchecked. The CDR3 contains 12 residues. In germline, CDR1 is WNHNN, CDR2 SYGVQD (reference sequence). The CDR3 loop is CASSDRRQGGFF.

The gene calls are TRBV29-1 and TRBJ2-5; the TCRdb call, TRBD2, lacks DNA for checking. Germline-derived CDR1 and CDR2 are SQVTM and ANQGSEA. The CDR3 has 13 residues. CDR3: CSVDGGGRETQYF.

This sequence joins TRBV28 and TRBJ2-7; with no DNA, the TCRdb D assignment of TRBD2 cannot be verified. Germline CDR1 and CDR2: MDHEN and SYDVKM. The CDR3 covers 15 residues. This CDR3 reads CASSPPEAGGGEQYF. The whole variable domain, filled in from reference TRBV28 and TRBJ2-7, reads DVKVTQSSRYLVKRTGEKVFLECVQDMDHENMFWYRQDPGLGLRLIYFSYDVKMKEKGDIPEGYSVSREKKERFSLILESASTNQTSMYLCASSPPEAGGGEQYFGPGTRLTVT.

V gene TRBV19 combines with J gene TRBJ2-1; checking the TCRdb D call of TRBD1 is not possible without DNA. The length of the CDR3 is 17 residues. Looked up from germline, CDR1 is LNHDA and CDR2 is SQIVND (reference sequence). CDR3 in amino acids: CASSIDSGGLPGNEQFF.

J is TRBJ2-7 and V is TRBV5-6; as DNA is missing, the TRBD1 call by TCRdb cannot be tested. Germline loops: CDR1 SGHDT, CDR2 YYEEEE. The CDR3 is 15 amino acids. The chain's CDR3 is CASSFRQIRTYEQYF.